Shown below are 16 T cell receptor beta chains from a single sample sequenced in a study of blood T cell repertoires in COVID-19. This table comes from immunoSEQ multiplex PCR, and its TCRdb copy is limited to in-frame clones, with some not included. This table has around 230,000 clones, about 87% appearing once. Sequencing was done on a sample of PBMCs or T cells enriched from blood (not recorded which). These receptor sequences come from a middle-aged woman with acute COVID-19.

The chain joins TRBV24-1 to TRBJ2-5, with D maybe TRBD2 (6 bases). Trimming shortened V by 2 bases and J by 2 bases, and 11 bases separated the two germline ends. Germline loops: CDR1 KGHDR, CDR2 SFDVKD. There are 15 residues in the CDR3. For the CDR3, the DNA is TGTGCCACCAGTGATTGGGGACTGACACAAGAGACCCAGTACTTC. Residues: CATSDWGLTQETQYF.

The chain uses TRBV9 and TRBJ2-7, with 7 bases lining up with TRBD2. Germline lookup yields CDR1 SGDLS and CDR2 YYNGEE. After removal of 0 bases from V and 2 bases from J, the junction contained 5 bases not matched to a gene. The CDR3 has 15 amino acids. Here the CDR3 reads CASSVEAGRAYEQYF. The CDR3 region has the DNA TGTGCCAGCAGCGTAGAGGCAGGGAGGGCCTACGAGCAGTACTTC.

J is TRBJ1-5 and V is TRBV3-1 (or the pseudogene TRBV3-2); tentative D call: TRBD1 (5 bases). This CDR3 has 17 amino acids. V gave up 4 bases and J gave up 0 bases, with 16 bases separating them. Germline V CDR1 and CDR2: LGHDT, YNNKEL (reference sequence). DNA for the CDR3: TGTGCCAGCAGCCTCCTGGGCAGGGCGTATAGCAATCAGCCCCAGCATTTT. Encoded protein: CASSLLGRAYSNQPQHF.

V and J are TRBV5-4 and TRBJ2-5; perhaps TRBD1 as D (6 bases). Per germline, CDR1 SGHNT and CDR2 YYREEE (reference sequence). Deletions cut 4 bases from V and 4 bases from J, with 14 bases between. The CDR3 is 14 amino acids. This CDR3 reads CASSGTGPTETQYF. CDR3 nucleotides: TGTGCCAGCAGCGGCACAGGGCCAACAGAGACCCAGTACTTC.

The chain combines TRBV7-9 with TRBJ2-3; the match to TRBD1 covers 10 bases. V gave up 6 bases and J gave up 2 bases; unmatched junction bases: 11. Germline V lookup: CDR1 SEHNR, CDR2 FQNEAQ (reference sequence). The CDR3 spans 17 residues. CDR3 residues: CASRAGGTGVSTDTQYF. For the CDR3, the DNA is TGTGCCAGCAGAGCCGGTGGGACAGGGGTTTCCACAGATACGCAGTATTTT.

The rearrangement joins TRBV9 to TRBJ1-1, with D tentatively TRBD1 (6 bases). The germline V gene has CDR1 SGDLS and CDR2 YYNGEE. The CDR3 has 14 amino acids. Trimming cost V 4 bases and J 0 bases, with 10 bases left between them. CDR3 protein: CASSPGQLNTEAFF. The DNA for the CDR3 is TGTGCCAGCAGCCCCGGACAGTTGAACACTGAAGCTTTCTTT.

The J gene is TRBJ1-1, the V gene TRBV5-8, with D possibly being TRBD1 (5 bases). Germline V gene sequence: CDR1 SGHTS, CDR2 YDEGEE. Trimming pared 4 bases from V and 8 bases from J, leaving 15 bases between. The CDR3 is 13 amino acids. CDR3 sequence (DNA): TGTGCCAGCAGCCGCAGGCCCGACAGCGAAGCTTTCTTT. Protein product: CASSRRPDSEAFF.

This clone has only one observation. The chain has TRBV19 and TRBJ1-3; no clear D gene. Per the germline V gene, CDR1 is LNHDA and CDR2 is SQIVND (reference sequence). This CDR3 region has 13 residues. Deletions cut 7 bases from V and 0 bases from J, with 7 bases between. CDR3 in DNA: TGTGCCAGTACAGGAAACTCTGGAAACACCATATATTTT. Translated, it gives CASTGNSGNTIYF.

The V call is TRBV9, the J call TRBJ2-1, with 11 bases identical to TRBD2. The V segment lost 0 bases and the J segment 11 bases; nucleotides outside the gene matches: 10. Germline-derived CDR1 and CDR2 are SGDLS and YYNGEE. CDR3 size: 16 residues. The CDR3 DNA sequence: TGTGCCAGCAGCGTAGGGACCGGGACTAGCGGTTTGAAGCAGTTCTTC. Encoded protein: CASSVGTGTSGLKQFF.

This chain uses TRBV10-3 with TRBJ1-2; D call uncertain. The germline V and J ends were trimmed by 3 bases and 5 bases, with 7 bases remaining between them. This CDR3 has 12 amino acids. Germline CDR1 reads ENHRY; CDR2 reads SYGVKD. CDR3 nucleotide sequence: TGTGCCATCAGTGACGGCAGGTATGGCTACACCTTC. Translated: CAISDGRYGYTF.

The J gene is TRBJ1-2, the V gene TRBV7-2; D unclear. Germline CDR1 SGHTA, CDR2 FQGNSA. V was shortened by 0 bases and J by 11 bases, with 13 bases between the two germline ends. This CDR3 region has 13 residues. DNA for the CDR3: TGTGCCAGCAGCTTAGCGCTGTACGAGTGGTACACCTTC. This encodes CASSLALYEWYTF.

The gene calls are TRBV6-4 and TRBJ2-7; D is possibly TRBD1 (5 bases). Germline V lookup: CDR1 MRHNA, CDR2 SNTAGT. The CDR3 consists of 14 residues. Trimming removed 7 bases at V and 0 bases at J, with 13 bases between. CDR3 coding DNA: TGTGCCAGCACCCTGCCGACAGTCTCCTACGAGCAGTACTTC. Protein: CASTLPTVSYEQYF.

The V and J genes are TRBV7-2 and TRBJ2-6; D gene uncertain. CDR3 length: 15 residues. CDR1 is SGHTA and CDR2 is FQGNSA in the germline V gene. V was cut by 1 base and J by 2 bases, with 6 bases left in between. CDR3 in DNA: TGTGCCAGCAGCTTAGATCAGACTGGGGCCAACGTCCTGACTTTC. This codes for CASSLDQTGANVLTF.

This clone was detected only a few times. V is TRBV5-1 and J is TRBJ2-2; TRBD1 agrees at 9 bases. Germline V gives CDR1 SGHRS, CDR2 YFSETQ. V gave up 6 bases and J gave up 3 bases; unmatched junction bases: 3. This CDR3 comprises 14 residues. The CDR3 spells CASTRQGDTGELFF. In DNA form, the CDR3 reads TGCGCCAGCACTCGACAGGGGGACACCGGGGAGCTGTTTTTT.

The chain combines TRBV11-3 with TRBJ2-2, with 9 bases identical to TRBD1. The CDR3 contains 15 residues. Trimming took 5 bases from V and 3 from J; bases not matched to a gene: 4. Germline values: CDR1 SGHNT, CDR2 YENEEA. In DNA form, the CDR3 reads TGTGCCAGCAGCCCGGGACAGGGCCACACCGGGGAGCTGTTTTTT. Translated, it gives CASSPGQGHTGELFF.

The rearrangement links TRBV19 to TRBJ2-1; 9 nucleotides line up with TRBD2. CDR3 length equals 17 residues. Trimming took 6 bases from V and 6 from J; bases not matched to a gene: 15. Germline CDR1 reads LNHDA; CDR2 reads SQIVND (reference sequence). CDR3 in amino acids: CASSDAEWRGGGNEQFF. For the CDR3, the DNA is TGTGCCAGTAGCGACGCTGAGTGGCGGGGGGGAGGCAATGAGCAGTTCTTC.